This note documents a single T cell receptor (beta chain) sequence. As yet, its antigen is unknown. This record comes from a study of cytomegalovirus exposure and HLA in healthy donors. Study-level background: Later analysis reported that the roughly 130 validation repertoires shared the platform of the roughly 710 first-cohort repertoires.

This CDR3 contains 15 residues. The germline CDR1 and CDR2 sequences are PRHDT and FYEKMQ (reference sequence). With V trimmed by 1 base and J by 8 bases, 4 bases remained unmatched. The study, taken as a whole, reports: Under in vitro conditions, three CMV-associated chains were confirmed as specific for CMV antigens.

Clones were read by immunoSEQ multiplex PCR, and TCRdb kept only the in-frame ones, dropping some. The table includes about 150,000 clones, about 86% detected once. The source material was PBMCs. This TCR was recovered from a human donor in good health. The rearrangement joins TRBV13 to TRBJ2-1; TRBD2 matches at 11 bases. CDR3 loop: CASSLDASGGHEQFF. CDR3 DNA: TGTGCCAGCAGCTTAGACGCTAGCGGGGGGCATGAGCAGTTCTTC.